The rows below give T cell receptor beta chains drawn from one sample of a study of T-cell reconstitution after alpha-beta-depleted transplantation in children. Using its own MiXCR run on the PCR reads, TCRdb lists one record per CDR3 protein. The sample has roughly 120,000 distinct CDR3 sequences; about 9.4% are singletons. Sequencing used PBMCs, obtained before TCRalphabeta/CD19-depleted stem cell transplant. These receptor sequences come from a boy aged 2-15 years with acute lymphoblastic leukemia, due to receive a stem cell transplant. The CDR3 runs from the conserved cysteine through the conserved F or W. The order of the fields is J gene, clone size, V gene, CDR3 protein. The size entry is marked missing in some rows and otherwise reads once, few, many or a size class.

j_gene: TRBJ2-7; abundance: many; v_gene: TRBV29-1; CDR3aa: CSVEQGAVEQYF
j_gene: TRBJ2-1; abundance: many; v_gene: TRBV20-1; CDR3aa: CSASSRPVWEQFF
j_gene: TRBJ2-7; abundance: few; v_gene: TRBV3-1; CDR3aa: CASSHHGTLSYEQYF
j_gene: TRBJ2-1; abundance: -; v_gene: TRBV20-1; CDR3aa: CSAFHRDYLQRRDEQFF
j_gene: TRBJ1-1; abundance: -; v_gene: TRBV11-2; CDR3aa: CASSFGTQPNTEAFF
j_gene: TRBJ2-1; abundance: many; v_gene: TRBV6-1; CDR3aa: CASSHGGQISLSLNEQFF
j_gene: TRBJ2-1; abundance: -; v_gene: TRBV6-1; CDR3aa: CASSAVAGGMDEQFF
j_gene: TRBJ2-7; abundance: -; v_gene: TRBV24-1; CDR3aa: CATSLGGPEQYF
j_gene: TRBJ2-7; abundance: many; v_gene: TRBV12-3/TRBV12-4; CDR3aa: CASSLYGTGAYEQYF
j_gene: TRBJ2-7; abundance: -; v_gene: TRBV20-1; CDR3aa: CSARVSSGYYEQYF
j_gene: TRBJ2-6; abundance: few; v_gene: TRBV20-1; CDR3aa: CSARQDPQFTGANVLTF
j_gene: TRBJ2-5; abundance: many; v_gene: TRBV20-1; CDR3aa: CSARDGQRQQETQYF
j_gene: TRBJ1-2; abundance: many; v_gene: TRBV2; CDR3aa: CASSESARGAYGYTF
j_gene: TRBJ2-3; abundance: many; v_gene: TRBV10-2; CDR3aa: CASSDTSPRTDTQYF
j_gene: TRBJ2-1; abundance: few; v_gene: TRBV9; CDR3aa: CASSEDYRDEQFF
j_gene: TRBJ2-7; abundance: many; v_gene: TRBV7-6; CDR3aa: CASSLAETYEQYF
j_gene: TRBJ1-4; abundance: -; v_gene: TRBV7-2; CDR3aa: CASSLVGGKLFF
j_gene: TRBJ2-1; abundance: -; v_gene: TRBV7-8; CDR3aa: CASSLALTSNEQFF
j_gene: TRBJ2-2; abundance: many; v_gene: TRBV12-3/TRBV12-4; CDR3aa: CASTFTGELFF
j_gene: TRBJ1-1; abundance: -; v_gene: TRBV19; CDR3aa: CASSPDPWAEAFF
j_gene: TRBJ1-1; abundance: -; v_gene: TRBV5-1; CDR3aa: CASGHQTSNTEAFF
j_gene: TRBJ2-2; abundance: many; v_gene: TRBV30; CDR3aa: CAWSEIGAATNTGELFF
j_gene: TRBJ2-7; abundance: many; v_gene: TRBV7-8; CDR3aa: CASSLGRYEQYF
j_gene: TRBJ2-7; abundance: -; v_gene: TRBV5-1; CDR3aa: CASRSAGAREQYF
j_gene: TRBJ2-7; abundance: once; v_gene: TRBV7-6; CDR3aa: CASSLATSVLSYEQYF
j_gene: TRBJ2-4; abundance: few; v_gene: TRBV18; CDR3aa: CASSPPRQGEAKNIQYF
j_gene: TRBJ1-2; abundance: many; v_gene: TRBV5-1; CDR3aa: CASSPGGSYGYTF
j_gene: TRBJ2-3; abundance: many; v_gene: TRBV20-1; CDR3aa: CSARDLAQGRTDTQYF
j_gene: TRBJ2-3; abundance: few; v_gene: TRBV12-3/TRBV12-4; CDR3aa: CASSNTGGSTDTQYF
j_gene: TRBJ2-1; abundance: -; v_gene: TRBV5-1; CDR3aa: CASSLESGGYNEQFF
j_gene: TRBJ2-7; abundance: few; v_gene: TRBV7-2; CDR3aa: CASSLHGYEQYF
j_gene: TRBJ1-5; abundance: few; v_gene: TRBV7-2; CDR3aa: CASSGGQGGNQPQHF
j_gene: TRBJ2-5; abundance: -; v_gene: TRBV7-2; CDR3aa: CASTTGLGETQYF
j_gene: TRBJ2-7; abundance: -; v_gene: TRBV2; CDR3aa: CASSEANYEQYF
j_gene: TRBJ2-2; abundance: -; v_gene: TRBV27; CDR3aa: CASSLKIKTGYAGELFF
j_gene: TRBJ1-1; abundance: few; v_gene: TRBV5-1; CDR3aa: CASSLTIDPNTEAFF
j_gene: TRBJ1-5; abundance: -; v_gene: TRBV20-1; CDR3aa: CSARVEGYDQPQHF
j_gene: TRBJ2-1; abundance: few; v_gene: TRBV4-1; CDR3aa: CASSLGAPSYNEQFF
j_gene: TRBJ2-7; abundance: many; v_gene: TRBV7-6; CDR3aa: CASSLTAAGGLPHEQYF
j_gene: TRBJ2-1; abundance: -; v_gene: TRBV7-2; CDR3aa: CASSLRSGPSIF
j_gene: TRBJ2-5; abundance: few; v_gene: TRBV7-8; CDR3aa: CASSSRQAINQETQYF
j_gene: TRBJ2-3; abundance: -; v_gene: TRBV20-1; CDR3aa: CSPAAGFVTDTQYF
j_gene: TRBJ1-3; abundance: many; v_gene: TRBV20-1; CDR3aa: CSARTRGHRDISGNTIYF
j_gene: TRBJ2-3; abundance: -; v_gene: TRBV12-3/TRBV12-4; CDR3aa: CASRMGLETDTQYF
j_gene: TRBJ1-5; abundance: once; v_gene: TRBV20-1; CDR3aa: CSVPGPGQPQHF
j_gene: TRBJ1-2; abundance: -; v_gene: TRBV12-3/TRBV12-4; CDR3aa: CASRQQGANYGYTF
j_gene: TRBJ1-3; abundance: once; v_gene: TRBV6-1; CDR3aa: CASSVTGLAGNTIYF
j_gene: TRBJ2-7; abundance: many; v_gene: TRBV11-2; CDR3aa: CASSLNLAGGQYEQYF
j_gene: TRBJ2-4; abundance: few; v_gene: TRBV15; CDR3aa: CATSKAGNIQYF
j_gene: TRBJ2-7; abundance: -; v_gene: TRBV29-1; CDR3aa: CSVRRDISSSYEQYF
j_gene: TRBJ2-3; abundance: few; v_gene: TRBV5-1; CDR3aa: CASTREGQKGDTQYF
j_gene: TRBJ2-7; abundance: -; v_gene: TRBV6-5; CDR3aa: CASSYSEGQNYEQYF